The source of this T cell receptor (beta chain) is a study of blood T cell repertoires in COVID-19. On the study more broadly: The origin of the acute and convalescent COVID-19 samples was the United States, Italy and Spain. PBMCs, B-cell-depleted T cells, or T cells provided the cDNA or gDNA that made up the material.

Authors' processing steps: Estimates of nucleated cell counts were drawn from the amplification of reference gene primers. TCRdb keeps only in-frame clones here, not all; method: immunoSEQ multiplex PCR. V, J and clone size are taken as reported in that table, and D and trimming were inferred from the DNA itself. The table lists about 200,000 clones, around nine tenths of them singletons. This clone was picked up a small number of times. Germline V lookup: CDR1 KGHSH, CDR2 LQKENI. This CDR3 has 14 amino acids. The V gene lost 3 bases and the J gene lost 8 bases, with 13 bases spanning the gap. The chain links TRBV18 to TRBJ1-4; D is uncertain. This clonotype was obtained from a man in his forties with active or convalescent COVID-19. Sequenced material: peripheral blood. CDR3 sequence reads: CASSPSTVGEKLFF. The CDR3 region has the DNA TGTGCCAGCTCACCGAGTACTGTCGGGGAAAAACTGTTTTTT.